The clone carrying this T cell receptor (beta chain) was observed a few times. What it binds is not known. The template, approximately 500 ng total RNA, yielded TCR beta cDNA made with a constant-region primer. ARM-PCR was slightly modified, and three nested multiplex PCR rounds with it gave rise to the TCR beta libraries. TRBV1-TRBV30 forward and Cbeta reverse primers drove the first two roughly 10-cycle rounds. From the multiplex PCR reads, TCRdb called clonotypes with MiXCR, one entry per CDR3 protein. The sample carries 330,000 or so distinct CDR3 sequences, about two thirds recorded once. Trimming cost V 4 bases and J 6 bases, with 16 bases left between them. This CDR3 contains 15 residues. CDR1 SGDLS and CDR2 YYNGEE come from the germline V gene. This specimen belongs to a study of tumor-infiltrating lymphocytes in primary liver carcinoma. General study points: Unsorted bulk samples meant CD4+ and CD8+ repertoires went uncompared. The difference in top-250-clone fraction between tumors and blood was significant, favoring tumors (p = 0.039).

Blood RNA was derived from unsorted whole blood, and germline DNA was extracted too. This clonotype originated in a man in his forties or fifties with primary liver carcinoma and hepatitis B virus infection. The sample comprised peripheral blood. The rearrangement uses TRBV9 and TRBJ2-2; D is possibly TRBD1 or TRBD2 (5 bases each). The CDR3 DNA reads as TGTGCCAGCAGCACCGGGACGAACGGCGCCGGGGAGCTGTTTTTT. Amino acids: CASSTGTNGAGELFF.